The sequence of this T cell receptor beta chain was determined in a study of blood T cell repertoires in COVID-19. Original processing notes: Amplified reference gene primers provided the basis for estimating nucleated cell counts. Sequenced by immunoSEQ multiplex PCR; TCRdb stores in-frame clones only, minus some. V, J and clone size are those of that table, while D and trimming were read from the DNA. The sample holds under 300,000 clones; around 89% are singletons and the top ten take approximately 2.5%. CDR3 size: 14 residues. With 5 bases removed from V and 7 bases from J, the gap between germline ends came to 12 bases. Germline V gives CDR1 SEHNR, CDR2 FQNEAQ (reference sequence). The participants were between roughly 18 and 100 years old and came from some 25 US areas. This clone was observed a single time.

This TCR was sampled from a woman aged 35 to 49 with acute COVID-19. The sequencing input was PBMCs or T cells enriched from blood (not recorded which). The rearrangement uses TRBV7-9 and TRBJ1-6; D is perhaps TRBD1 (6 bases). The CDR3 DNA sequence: TGTGCCAGCAGCCCTACAGGGTACAATTCACCCCTCCACTTT. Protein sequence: CASSPTGYNSPLHF. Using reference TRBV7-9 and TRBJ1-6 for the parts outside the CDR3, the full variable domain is DTGVSQNPRHKITKRGQNVTFRCDPISEHNRLYWYRQTLGQGPEFLTYFQNEAQLEKSRLLSDRFSAERPKGSFSTLEIQRTEQGDSAMYLCASSPTGYNSPLHFGNGTRLTVT.